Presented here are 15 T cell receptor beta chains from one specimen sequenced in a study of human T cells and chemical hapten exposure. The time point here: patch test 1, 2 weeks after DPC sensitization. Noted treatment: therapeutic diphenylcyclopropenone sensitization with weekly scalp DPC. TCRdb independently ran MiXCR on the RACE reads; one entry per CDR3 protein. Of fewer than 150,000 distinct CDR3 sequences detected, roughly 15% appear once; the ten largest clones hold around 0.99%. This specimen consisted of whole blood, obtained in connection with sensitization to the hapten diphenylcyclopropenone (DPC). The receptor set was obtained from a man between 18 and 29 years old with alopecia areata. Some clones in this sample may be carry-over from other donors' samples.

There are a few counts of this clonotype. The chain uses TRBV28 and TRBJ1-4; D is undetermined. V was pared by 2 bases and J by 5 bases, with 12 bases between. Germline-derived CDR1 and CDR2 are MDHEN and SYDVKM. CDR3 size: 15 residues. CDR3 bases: TGTGCCAGCAGTTTAGACCGAGACTTAAATGAAAAACTGTTTTTT. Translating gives CASSLDRDLNEKLFF.

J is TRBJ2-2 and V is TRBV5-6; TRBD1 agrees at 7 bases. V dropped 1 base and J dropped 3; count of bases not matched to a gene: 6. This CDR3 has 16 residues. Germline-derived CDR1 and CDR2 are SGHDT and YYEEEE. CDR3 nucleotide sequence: TGTGCCAGCAGCTTGCCAGGGGGTCCGGACACCGGGGAGCTGTTTTTT. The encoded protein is CASSLPGGPDTGELFF.

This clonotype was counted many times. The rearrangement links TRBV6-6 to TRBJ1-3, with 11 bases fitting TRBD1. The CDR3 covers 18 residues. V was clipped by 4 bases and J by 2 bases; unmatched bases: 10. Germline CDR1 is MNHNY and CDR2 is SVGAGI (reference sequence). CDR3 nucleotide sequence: TGTGCCAGCAGTTTGGACAGGGGGCGCGTAATTGCTGGAAACACCATATATTTT. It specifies CASSLDRGRVIAGNTIYF.

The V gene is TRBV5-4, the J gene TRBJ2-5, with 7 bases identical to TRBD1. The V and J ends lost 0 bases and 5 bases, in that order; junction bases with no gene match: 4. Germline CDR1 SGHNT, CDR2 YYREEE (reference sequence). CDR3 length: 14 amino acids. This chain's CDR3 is CASSLGDRGETQYF. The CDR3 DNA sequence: TGTGCCAGCAGCTTGGGGGACAGAGGGGAGACCCAGTACTTC.

The CDR3 sequence is CASSPRRGLAGDNEQFF. DNA for the CDR3: TGTGCCAGCAGCCCCCGAAGAGGACTAGCGGGGGACAATGAGCAGTTCTTC. The chain links TRBV11-2 to TRBJ2-1, with TRBD2 matching 13 bases. This CDR3 has 17 amino acids. CDR1 and CDR2 (germline): SGHAT, FQNNGV. Unmatched junction bases numbered 9, after V lost 5 bases and J lost 5 bases.

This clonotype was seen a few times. The CDR3 region is CASRRRETQYF. CDR3 nucleotides: TGTGCCAGCAGGCGCAGGGAGACCCAGTACTTC. V usage is TRBV27 and J usage is TRBJ2-5; D unresolved. The CDR3 extends over 11 amino acids. V dropped 6 bases and J dropped 5 bases, with 7 bases sitting between them. The V gene's germline CDR1 is MNHEY and CDR2 SMNVEV (reference sequence).

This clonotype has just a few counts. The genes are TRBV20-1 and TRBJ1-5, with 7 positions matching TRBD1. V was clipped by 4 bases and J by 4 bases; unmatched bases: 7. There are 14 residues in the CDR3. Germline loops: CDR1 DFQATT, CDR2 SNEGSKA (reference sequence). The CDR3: CSANRATGNQPQHF. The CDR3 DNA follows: TGCAGTGCTAACAGGGCGACAGGGAATCAGCCCCAGCATTTT.

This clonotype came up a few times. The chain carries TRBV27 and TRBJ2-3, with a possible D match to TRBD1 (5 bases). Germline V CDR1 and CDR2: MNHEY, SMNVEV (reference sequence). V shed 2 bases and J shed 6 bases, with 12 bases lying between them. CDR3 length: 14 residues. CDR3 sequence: CASSLGAAADTQYF. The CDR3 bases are TGTGCCAGCAGTTTAGGGGCAGCAGCGGATACGCAGTATTTT.

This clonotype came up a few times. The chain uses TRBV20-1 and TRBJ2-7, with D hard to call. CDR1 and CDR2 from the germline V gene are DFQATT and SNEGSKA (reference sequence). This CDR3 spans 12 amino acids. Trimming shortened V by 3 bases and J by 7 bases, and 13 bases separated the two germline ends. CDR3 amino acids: CSASAALEEQYF. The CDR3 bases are TGCAGTGCTAGTGCAGCTCTTGAGGAGCAGTACTTC.

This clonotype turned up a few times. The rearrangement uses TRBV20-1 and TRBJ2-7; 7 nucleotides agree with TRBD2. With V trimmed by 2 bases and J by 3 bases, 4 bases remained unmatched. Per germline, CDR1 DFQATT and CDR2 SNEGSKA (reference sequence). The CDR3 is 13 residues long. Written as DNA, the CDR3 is TGCAGTGCTAGACCGGGAGGCGGCTACGAGCAGTACGTC. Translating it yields CSARPGGGYEQYV.

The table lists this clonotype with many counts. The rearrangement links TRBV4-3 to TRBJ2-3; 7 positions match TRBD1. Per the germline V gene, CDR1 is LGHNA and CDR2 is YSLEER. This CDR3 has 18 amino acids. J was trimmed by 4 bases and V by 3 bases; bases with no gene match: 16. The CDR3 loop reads CASSHAILRDRGPDTQYF. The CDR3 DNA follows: TGCGCCAGCAGCCATGCGATTCTCCGGGACAGAGGACCAGATACGCAGTATTTT.

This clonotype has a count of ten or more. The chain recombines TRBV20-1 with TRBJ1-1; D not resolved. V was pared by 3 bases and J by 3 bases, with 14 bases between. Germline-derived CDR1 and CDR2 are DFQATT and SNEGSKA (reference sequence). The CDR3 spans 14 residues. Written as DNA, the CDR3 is TGCAGTGCTAGGACCGCTGAGGGTTACACTGAAGCTTTCTTT. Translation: CSARTAEGYTEAFF.

CDR3 sequence: CASRVRGINNEQFF. CDR3 nucleotide sequence: TGTGCCAGCAGGGTGAGGGGGATCAACAATGAGCAGTTCTTC. The chain recombines TRBV28 with TRBJ2-1; possibly TRBD1 for D (6 bases). The germline gives CDR1 MDHEN, CDR2 SYDVKM. This CDR3 is 14 amino acids long. With 6 bases removed from V and 5 bases from J, the gap between germline ends came to 14 bases.

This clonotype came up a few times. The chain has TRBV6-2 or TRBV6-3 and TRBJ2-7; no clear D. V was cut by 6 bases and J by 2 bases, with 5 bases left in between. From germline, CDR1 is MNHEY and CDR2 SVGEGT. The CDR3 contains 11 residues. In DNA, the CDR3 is TGTGCCAGCAGCTCCCCCTACGAGCAGTACTTC. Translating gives CASSSPYEQYF.

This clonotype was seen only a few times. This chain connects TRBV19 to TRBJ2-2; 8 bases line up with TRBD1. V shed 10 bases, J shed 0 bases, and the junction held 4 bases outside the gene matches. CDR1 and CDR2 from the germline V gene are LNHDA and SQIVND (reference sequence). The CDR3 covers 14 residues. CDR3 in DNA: TGTGCCACCGGGACAGGAGCGAACACCGGGGAGCTGTTTTTT. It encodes CATGTGANTGELFF.